The entry that follows covers one T cell receptor (beta chain) sequence. Construction of the TCRbeta library involved unique molecular identifiers. TCRdb re-called the PCR reads through MiXCR, storing one row per CDR3 protein. Of hundreds of thousands of distinct CDR3 sequences in the sample, 15% to 20% were seen once. These data come from a study of T-cell reconstitution after alpha-beta-depleted transplantation in children. The ends were cut back, 3 bases at V and 3 bases at J, with 18 bases in the middle. The CDR3 extends over 16 amino acids. CDR1 LNHDA and CDR2 SQIVND come from the germline V gene (reference sequence).

The input for sequencing was PBMCs, mostly from graft donor cells, taken 360 days after TCRalphabeta/CD19-depleted stem cell transplant. The V call is TRBV19, the J call TRBJ2-7; D is unclear. The clonotype originates from a boy in the first two years of life who had a stem cell transplant for Wiskott-Aldrich syndrome, so the T cells may come from the graft donor. The CDR3 spells CASSMSWAVSGYEQYF. The CDR3, as DNA: TGTGCCAGTAGTATGTCGTGGGCAGTCTCAGGCTACGAGCAGTACTTC.